The rows below give T cell receptor beta chains drawn from one sample of a study of shared clonotypes between healthy human individuals. The repertoire was sequenced with immunoSEQ multiplex PCR; TCRdb's copy has only in-frame clones and lacks some. The sample lists some 1,100,000 clones, around three quarters seen once, with under 0.6% in the top ten. The sequencing sample was made of memory CD4+ T cells from PBMCs. These TCRs come from a man aged 18 to 35 in good health. Some clones in this sample may be carry-over from other donors' samples. Each CDR3 is given with its conserved first and last residue. Fields, in order: V gene, clone size, J gene, CDR3 protein. Only some rows state a clone size, as once, few, many or a class for expanded clones.

>TRBV5-1|-|TRBJ1-2
CASSFDRLYGYTF
>TRBV7-2|-|TRBJ2-1
CASSLVGYDEQFF
>TRBV6-4|-|TRBJ2-3
CASMVLCTDTQYF
>TRBV9|-|TRBJ1-1
CASSVTGQGNTEAFF
>TRBV7-9|-|TRBJ2-7
CASSFGYRAYEQYF
>TRBV7-3|-|TRBJ2-7
CASSPSGPYEQYF
>TRBV18|-|TRBJ1-4
CASSLQQGDEKLFF
>TRBV28|-|TRBJ2-7
CASSFNPGSGATPYEQYF
>TRBV7-9|-|TRBJ2-2
CASSLAYQGGELFF
>TRBV6-1|few|TRBJ1-4
CASSQPYGTGEKLFF
>TRBV28|few|TRBJ1-1
CASSMNRNTEAFF
>TRBV4-1|-|TRBJ2-1
CASRTHRIKGGNEQFF
>TRBV6-4|-|TRBJ2-3
CASSEGLAPITDTQYF
>TRBV7-8|-|TRBJ2-6
CASLKGGAGANVLTF
>TRBV29-1|few|TRBJ1-1
CSVEGSWGMNTEAFF
>TRBV4-3|-|TRBJ2-5
CASSQADQETQYF